These T cell receptor beta chains were read from a single sample in a study of shared clonotypes between healthy human individuals. The assay was immunoSEQ multiplex PCR, and TCRdb's table has in-frame clones only and misses some. Found here are some 580,000 clones, about 96% of them singletons; the top ten hold around 0.057%. Material for sequencing was naive CD4+ T cells sorted from blood. Receptor source: a young woman in good health. Each CDR3 is given with its conserved first and last residue. Fields, in order: D gene, J gene, clone size, V gene, CDR3 length, CDR3 DNA, CDR3 protein. The D gene is left open where the match is weak. Not every row has a clone size; where given, it reads once, few, many or a size class.

>TRBD1|TRBJ1-1|NA|TRBV12-5|16
TGTGCTAGTGGTTTGGTACGGGACAGCCTGAACACTGAAGCTTTCTTT
CASGLVRDSLNTEAFF
>NA|TRBJ1-5|NA|TRBV28|17
TGTGCCAGCAGTTTACACGGACAGTCCATGGCCAATCAGCCCCAGCATTTT
CASSLHGQSMANQPQHF
>TRBD1|TRBJ1-1|NA|TRBV7-9|13
TGTGCCAGCAGGGAGACAGGGGTCAGTGAAGCTTTCTTT
CASRETGVSEAFF
>NA|TRBJ1-4|NA|TRBV2|14
TGTGCCGGGTCCGAGGGATTTGCTAATGAAAAACTGTTTTTT
CAGSEGFANEKLFF
>NA|TRBJ2-1|NA|TRBV9|15
TGTGCCAGCAGCGTAACCGGGGCCCCCTACAATGAGCAGTTCTTC
CASSVTGAPYNEQFF
>NA|TRBJ2-3|NA|TRBV7-2|16
TGTGCCAGCAGCTTCTATCGTTGGTGGGATCCAGATACGCAGTATTTT
CASSFYRWWDPDTQYF
>NA|TRBJ1-5|NA|TRBV27|16
TGTGCCAGCACGGTACGGGGGTACTATAGCAATCAGCCCCAGCATTTT
CASTVRGYYSNQPQHF
>NA|TRBJ1-5|NA|TRBV19|19
TGTGCCAGTAGTATAGCAGAAGGGCAGGAGGGCCCTCCCATTCAGCCCCAGCATTTT
CASSIAEGQEGPPIQPQHF
>NA|TRBJ2-3|NA|TRBV2|17
TGTGCCAGCAGGCGACCTCCCCATCTGTCTAGCACAGATACGCAGTATTTT
CASRRPPHLSSTDTQYF
>NA|TRBJ1-1|NA|TRBV6-5|14
TGTGCCAGCAGTTACAGGAGCCGGGGCACTGAAGCTTTCTTT
CASSYRSRGTEAFF
>TRBD1|TRBJ2-7|NA|TRBV6-1|15
TGTGCCAGCAGTGCCGTGGGGGGACAGGGCTACGAGCAGTACTTC
CASSAVGGQGYEQYF
>NA|TRBJ2-7|NA|TRBV28|15
NA
CASSSSGLARYEQYF
>TRBD1|TRBJ2-3|NA|TRBV19|16
TGTGCCAGTAGTATTAATGGGAGACAGGGTGTAGATACGCAGTATTTT
CASSINGRQGVDTQYF
>TRBD2|TRBJ2-7|once|TRBV28|15
TGTGCCAGCAGTCCTTCTAGCGGGAGGGCCCACGAGCAGTACTTC
CASSPSSGRAHEQYF
>NA|TRBJ2-7|NA|TRBV5-1|15
TGCGCCAGCAGCCCCCAGGGTGAAAGTAAGGACGAGCAGTACTTC
CASSPQGESKDEQYF
>TRBD2|TRBJ2-2|NA|TRBV19|17
TGTGCCAGTAGTACCCAGCTAGCGGGAGTTGTTACCGGGGAGCTGTTTTTT
CASSTQLAGVVTGELFF
>NA|TRBJ1-2|NA|TRBV29-1|15
TGCAGCGTTGAAGTAGGTGGGGGGGCTCATACTGGCTACACCTTC
CSVEVGGGAHTGYTF
>TRBD2|TRBJ2-2|NA|TRBV7-8|17
TGTGCCAGCAGCTTAGCCAGACTAGCGGGAGGGATCGGGGAGCTGTTTTTT
CASSLARLAGGIGELFF
>NA|TRBJ2-4|NA|TRBV27|19
TGTGCCAGTGGATCCGCCGACAGGGGAGGGGCACTAGCCAAAAACATTCAGTACTTC
CASGSADRGGALAKNIQYF
>TRBD1|TRBJ1-3|NA|TRBV28|18
TGTGCCAGCAGTTCCGCCGAACTGGGACAGCTCTCTGGAAACACCATATATTTT
CASSSAELGQLSGNTIYF
>NA|TRBJ1-3|NA|TRBV28|16
TGTGCCAGCAGTTTAGGAGGGGACGGGGCAGGAAACACCATATATTTT
CASSLGGDGAGNTIYF
>NA|TRBJ2-7|NA|TRBV18|14
TGTGCCAGCTCACCACCGAGCCCCCTCTACGAGCAGTACTTC
CASSPPSPLYEQYF
>TRBD2|TRBJ2-3|NA|TRBV4-1|18
TGCGCCAGCAGCGTCGAGCAACTAGCGGGAGGCCCCACAGATACGCAGTATTTT
CASSVEQLAGGPTDTQYF
>NA|TRBJ2-5|NA|TRBV11-3|18
TGTGCCAGCAGCCTTGGCAGGGGGGGCCGGGAGGCCAGGGAGACCCAGTACTTC
CASSLGRGGREARETQYF
>NA|TRBJ1-5|NA|TRBV5-3|15
TGTGCCAGCAGCTGGCAGGGGAATAGCAATCAGCCCCAGCATTTT
CASSWQGNSNQPQHF
>NA|TRBJ2-5|NA|TRBV7-7|13
TGTGCCAGCAGCCGGGACTTCCAAGAGACCCAGTACTTC
CASSRDFQETQYF
>TRBD1|TRBJ2-1|NA|TRBV11-2|15
TGTGCCAGCAGCTTCTCTCCCCGGGACAGGGAAAGGGCGTTCTTC
CASSFSPRDRERAFF
>NA|TRBJ2-1|NA|TRBV5-1|16
TGCGCCAGCAGCTTGGCATCTGAGATCTCCTACAATGAGCAGTTCTTC
CASSLASEISYNEQFF
>TRBD2|TRBJ2-7|NA|TRBV7-9|12
TGTGCCAGCAGCCACAGCGGGAGCGAGCAGTACTTC
CASSHSGSEQYF
>TRBD1|TRBJ2-3|NA|TRBV6-5|15
TGTGCCAGCAATATGGGACAGGGGGTTGCAGATACGCAGTATTTT
CASNMGQGVADTQYF
>NA|TRBJ2-7|NA|TRBV28|14
TGTGCCAGCAGTTCCGCCATTTCGGACTACGAGCAGTACTTC
CASSSAISDYEQYF